The 24 T cell receptor beta chains presented below share a single source sample, sequenced in a study of cytomegalovirus exposure and HLA in healthy donors. PCR was performed using 60 Vbeta and 13 Jbeta primers. The protocol was immunoSEQ multiplex PCR, while the TCRdb copy is restricted to in-frame clones and leaves out a portion. The sample holds fewer than 200,000 clones; roughly 80% are singletons and the top ten take about 0.77%. The specimen was PBMCs. The receptors come from a woman aged 18-29 years in good health and CMV-seronegative.

Worth noting for this clone: The germline gene is not matched at one end of the junction; a read error may be the cause. The chain employs TRBV28 and TRBJ2-7; perhaps TRBD1 as D (6 bases). Germline CDR1 reads MDHEN; CDR2 reads SYDVKM. The CDR3 consists of 10 residues. In nucleotides, the CDR3 is TGTGCCAGCACCCACAGGGCGGATCGCTTC. Protein: CASTHRADRF.

This clone came up a few times. This rearrangement joins TRBV4-3 to TRBJ2-2; 11 bases line up with TRBD2. The CDR3 has 13 residues. The ends lost 9 bases at V and 6 bases at J; junction bases unmatched: 3. Germline V gives CDR1 LGHNA, CDR2 YSLEER. In DNA, the CDR3 is TGCGCCAGGACTAGCGGGAAATCCGGGGAGCTGTTTTTT. As protein: CARTSGKSGELFF.

V usage is TRBV19 and J usage is TRBJ2-1; 7 positions match TRBD1. With 7 bases clipped from V and 4 bases from J, the junction kept 10 bases outside the gene matches. The CDR3 runs 15 residues. Germline V gene lookup returns CDR1 LNHDA and CDR2 SQIVND (reference sequence). The CDR3 nucleotides are TGTGCCAGTATGGAGACAGGGAAGGCTTACAATGAGCAGTTCTTC. Encoded protein: CASMETGKAYNEQFF.

CDR3 nucleotide sequence: TGTGCCAGCAGCAAAGGGGGGACTGCGGGGGGGGAGACCCAGTACTTC. Translated: CASSKGGTAGGETQYF. The rearrangement joins TRBV21-1 to TRBJ2-5; the DNA was not compared with TRBD2, the D call given in the table. TRBV21-1 is described as a pseudogene. This CDR3 has 16 residues.

The V call is TRBV28, the J call TRBJ1-6; TRBD1 aligns across 8 bases. Germline values: CDR1 MDHEN, CDR2 SYDVKM. CDR3 length equals 15 residues. V was clipped by 6 bases and J by 5 bases; unmatched bases: 6. The CDR3 nucleotides read TGTGCCAGCAGAACCGGACAGGGAGATAATTCACCCCTCCACTTT. The encoded protein is CASRTGQGDNSPLHF.

The chain recombines TRBV19 with TRBJ2-7, with a possible D match to TRBD2 (5 bases). CDR3 length equals 18 residues. The germline V gene encodes CDR1 LNHDA and CDR2 SQIVND (reference sequence). V lost 5 bases to trimming and J lost 6 bases, with 29 bases between them. CDR3 in amino acids: CASSLSRPDYLGSGEQYF. Written as DNA, the CDR3 is TGTGCCAGTAGTTTATCCCGACCCGACTATTTGGGCTCGGGCGAGCAGTACTTC.

V usage is TRBV7-2 and J usage is TRBJ1-1; 9 bases are a match to TRBD1. The J segment lost 5 bases and the V segment lost 2 bases, leaving 9 bases of the junction unmatched. Germline V CDR1 and CDR2: SGHTA, FQGNSA. CDR3 length: 16 amino acids. Here the CDR3 DNA reads TGTGCCAGCAGCTTATCTGTGACAGGGGGTGGGACTGAAGCTTTCTTT. Protein product: CASSLSVTGGGTEAFF.

This chain connects TRBV18 to TRBJ2-7; TRBD1 matches at 7 bases. Germline CDR1 reads KGHSH; CDR2 reads LQKENI. The length of the CDR3 is 13 residues. The V and J ends lost 3 bases and 5 bases, in that order; junction bases with no gene match: 4. The CDR3 bases are TGTGCCAGCTCACCGGAACAGGGGAACGAGCAGTACTTC. This sequence encodes CASSPEQGNEQYF.

This rearrangement joins TRBV18 to TRBJ1-1; 9 bases map to TRBD1. Germline CDR1 KGHSH, CDR2 LQKENI. Trimming took 4 bases from V and 5 from J; bases not matched to a gene: 2. The CDR3 length is 13 residues. The chain's CDR3 is CASSLGTGTEAFF. The CDR3 DNA is TGTGCCAGCTCACTAGGGACAGGGACTGAAGCTTTCTTT.

The count of this clone is one. V gene TRBV13 combines with J gene TRBJ1-1; 8 positions agree with TRBD1. V gave up 5 bases and J gave up 1 base; unmatched junction bases: 3. The germline V gene encodes CDR1 PRHDT and CDR2 FYEKMQ (reference sequence). The CDR3 extends over 14 amino acids. CDR3 sequence reads: CASSPTGENTEAFF. CDR3 in DNA: TGTGCCAGCAGCCCGACAGGGGAGAACACTGAAGCTTTCTTT.

J is TRBJ2-5 and V is TRBV6-5; 12 nucleotides match TRBD2. The end of the DNA fits TRBJ2-7 better, so the J call may be wrong. CDR3 length: 13 amino acids. Germline CDR1 and CDR2: MNHEY and SVGAGI. The CDR3 is CASRKGLAGEQYF. The CDR3 DNA follows: TGTGCCAGCAGAAAGGGACTAGCGGGCGAGCAGTACTTC.

The table lists this clone with a count of one. This chain links TRBV27 with TRBJ2-7; 8 positions match TRBD1. Germline CDR1 and CDR2: MNHEY and SMNVEV (reference sequence). There are 14 residues in the CDR3. The ends lost 3 bases at V and 3 bases at J; junction bases unmatched: 4. The CDR3 sequence is CASSLGTGFYEQYF. The CDR3 bases are TGTGCCAGCAGTTTGGGGACAGGATTCTACGAGCAGTACTTC.

In its sample, this clone was seen a few times. This chain uses TRBV19 with TRBJ1-1; TRBD1 is a possible D gene (6 bases). Trimming removed 5 bases at V and 5 bases at J, with 18 bases between. Germline V CDR1 and CDR2: LNHDA, SQIVND (reference sequence). There are 15 residues in the CDR3. CDR3 DNA: TGTGCCAGTAGTTCCCCGCGGGGGACAAGGACTGAAGCTTTCTTT. Translation gives CASSSPRGTRTEAFF.

This clone was counted a few times. J is TRBJ1-1 and V is TRBV2; the D gene is possibly TRBD1 (6 bases). Trimming stripped 3 bases from V and 5 bases from J, with 13 bases between. The CDR3 covers 14 residues. Germline CDR1 reads SNHLY; CDR2 reads FYNNEI. The CDR3 is CASSDRGRLTEAFF. As DNA, the CDR3 is TGTGCCAGCAGTGACAGGGGAAGGTTGACTGAAGCTTTCTTT.

V usage is TRBV11-2 and J usage is TRBJ2-2; D might be TRBD2 (6 bases). The CDR3 covers 15 residues. The V and J ends lost 1 base and 3 bases respectively, with 9 bases between them. CDR1 is SGHAT and CDR2 is FQNNGV in the germline V gene. This CDR3 reads CASSLVGGDTGELFF. CDR3 coding DNA: TGTGCCAGCAGCTTAGTCGGGGGTGACACCGGGGAGCTGTTTTTT.

This chain joins TRBV27 and TRBJ2-7; 7 bases map to TRBD1. The CDR3 sequence is 12 residues long. Germline V gene lookup returns CDR1 MNHEY and CDR2 SMNVEV (reference sequence). V lost 3 bases and J lost 7; bases outside the gene matches: 3. In nucleotides, the CDR3 is TGTGCCAGCAGTTTCTTACAGGGGGAGCAGTACTTC. It yields the protein CASSFLQGEQYF.

The chain recombines TRBV5-1 with TRBJ2-1; D is undetermined. The CDR3 sequence is 14 residues long. Per the germline V gene, CDR1 is SGHRS and CDR2 is YFSETQ. Trimming cost V 4 bases and J 8 bases, with 16 bases left between them. The CDR3 protein is CASSLTSSGDEQFF. CDR3 coding DNA: TGCGCCAGCAGCCTGACAAGCTCCGGCGATGAGCAGTTCTTC. The variable domain in full, with the rest retrieved from reference TRBV5-1 and TRBJ2-1, is KAGVTQTPRYLIKTRGQQVTLSCSPISGHRSVSWYQQTPGQGLQFLFEYFSETQRNKGNFPGRFSGRQFSNSRSEMNVSTLELGDSALYLCASSLTSSGDEQFFGPGTRLTVL.

The genes are TRBV9 and TRBJ1-4; D call uncertain. Germline V gene sequence: CDR1 SGDLS, CDR2 YYNGEE. The CDR3 sequence is 14 residues long. The V gene lost 4 bases and the J gene lost 2 bases, with 9 bases spanning the gap. The CDR3 spells CASSPTSTNEKLFF. CDR3 DNA: TGTGCCAGCAGCCCAACTTCGACTAATGAAAAACTGTTTTTT.

The chain has TRBV6-1 and TRBJ1-5; a possible D gene is TRBD1 (5 bases). Germline V gives CDR1 MNHNS, CDR2 SASEGT. The CDR3 sequence is 16 residues long. The V end lost 0 bases, the J end lost 3 bases, and 12 bases lay between the germline ends. The CDR3 DNA reads TGTGCCAGCAGTGAAGCAAAGGGGCACCCCAATCAGCCCCAGCATTTT. This encodes CASSEAKGHPNQPQHF.

This clone was observed a handful of times. V is TRBV6-4 and J is TRBJ2-5; the match to TRBD1 covers 12 bases. With 3 bases clipped from V and 4 bases from J, the junction kept 0 bases outside the gene matches. This CDR3 has 14 amino acids. CDR1 and CDR2 from the germline V gene are MRHNA and SNTAGT. This chain's CDR3 is CASSEGQGAETQYF. The DNA of the CDR3 is TGTGCCAGCAGTGAGGGACAGGGGGCAGAGACCCAGTACTTC.

The chain employs TRBV15 and TRBJ1-4, with 8 nucleotides matching TRBD1. Germline V lookup: CDR1 LNHNV, CDR2 YYDKDF (reference sequence). The CDR3 consists of 15 residues. V trimming: 0 bases; J trimming: 7 bases; junction bases outside the gene matches: 4. The CDR3 protein is CATSRETGVGEKLFF. The CDR3, as DNA: TGTGCCACCAGCAGAGAGACAGGGGTGGGTGAAAAACTGTTTTTT.

This clone was counted only a few times. The chain uses TRBV19 and TRBJ2-4, with D maybe TRBD2 (5 bases). This CDR3 contains 15 residues. V lost 2 bases and J 4 bases, leaving 12 bases between the germline ends. Per germline, CDR1 LNHDA and CDR2 SQIVND (reference sequence). This CDR3 reads CASSIREQTKNIQYF. The CDR3 bases are TGTGCCAGTAGTATACGGGAACAGACTAAAAACATTCAGTACTTC.

The V and J genes are TRBV9 and TRBJ1-5; D is undetermined. CDR3 length equals 14 residues. With 3 bases removed from V and 3 bases from J, the gap between germline ends came to 10 bases. From germline, CDR1 is SGDLS and CDR2 YYNGEE. CDR3 DNA: TGTGCCAGCAGCGCCGGAGTTTACAATCAGCCCCAGCATTTT. Its protein product is CASSAGVYNQPQHF. Filled out from reference TRBV9 and TRBJ1-5, the complete variable domain reads DSGVTQTPKHLITATGQRVTLRCSPRSGDLSVYWYQQSLDQGLQFLIQYYNGEERAKGNILERFSAQQFPDLHSELNLSSLELGDSALYFCASSAGVYNQPQHFGDGTRLSIL.

The CDR3 bases are TGTGCCAGCACTTTGTTCAGGACCTACGAGCAGTACTTC. Amino acid sequence: CASTLFRTYEQYF. The chain is built from TRBV6-1 and TRBJ2-7; D unresolved. The germline V gene has CDR1 MNHNS and CDR2 SASEGT. This CDR3 spans 13 amino acids. The V and J ends lost 7 bases and 2 bases respectively, with 12 bases between them.